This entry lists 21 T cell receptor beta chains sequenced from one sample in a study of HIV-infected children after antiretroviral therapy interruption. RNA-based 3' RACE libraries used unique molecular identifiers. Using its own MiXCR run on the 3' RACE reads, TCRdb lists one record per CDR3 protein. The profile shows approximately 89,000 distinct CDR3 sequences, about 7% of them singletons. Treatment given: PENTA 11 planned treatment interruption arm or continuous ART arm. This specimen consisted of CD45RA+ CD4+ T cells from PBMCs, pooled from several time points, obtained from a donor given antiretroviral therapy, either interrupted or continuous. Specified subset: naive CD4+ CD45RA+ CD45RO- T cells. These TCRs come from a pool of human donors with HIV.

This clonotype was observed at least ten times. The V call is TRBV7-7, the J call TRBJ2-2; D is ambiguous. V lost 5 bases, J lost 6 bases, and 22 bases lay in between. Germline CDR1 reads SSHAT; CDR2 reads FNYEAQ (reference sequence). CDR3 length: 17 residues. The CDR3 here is CASSESPAIINAGELFF. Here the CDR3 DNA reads TGTGCCAGCAGCGAGAGCCCCGCGATAATCAATGCCGGGGAGCTGTTTTTT.

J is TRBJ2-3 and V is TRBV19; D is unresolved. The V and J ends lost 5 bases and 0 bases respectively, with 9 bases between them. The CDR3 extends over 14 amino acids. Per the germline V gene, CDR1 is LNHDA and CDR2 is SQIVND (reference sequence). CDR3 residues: CASSLALSTDTQYF. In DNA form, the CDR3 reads TGTGCCAGTAGTCTCGCTCTTAGCACAGATACGCAGTATTTT.

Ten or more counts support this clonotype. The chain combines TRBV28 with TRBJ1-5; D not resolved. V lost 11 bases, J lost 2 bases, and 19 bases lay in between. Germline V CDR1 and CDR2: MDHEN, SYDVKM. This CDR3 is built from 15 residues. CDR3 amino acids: CAENQQGQGNQPQHF. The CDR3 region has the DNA TGTGCCGAGAACCAGCAAGGGCAGGGCAATCAGCCCCAGCATTTT.

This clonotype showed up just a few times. The CDR3 sequence is CSADLGGGPHNEQFF. The CDR3 nucleotides read TGCAGTGCTGATTTGGGGGGAGGGCCCCACAATGAGCAGTTCTTC. The chain carries TRBV20-1 and TRBJ2-1; TRBD2 aligns across 7 bases. The CDR3 totals 15 residues. The germline gives CDR1 DFQATT, CDR2 SNEGSKA (reference sequence). The V gene end was trimmed by 5 bases and the J gene end by 5 bases; junction bases not matched to a gene: 12.

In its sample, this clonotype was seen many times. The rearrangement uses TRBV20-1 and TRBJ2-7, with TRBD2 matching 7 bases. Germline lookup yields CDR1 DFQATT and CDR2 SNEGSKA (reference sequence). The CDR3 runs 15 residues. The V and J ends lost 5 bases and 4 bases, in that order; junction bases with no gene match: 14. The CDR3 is CSASLGGGFRYEQYF. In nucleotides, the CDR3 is TGCAGTGCTTCCTTGGGGGGAGGGTTCAGGTACGAGCAGTACTTC.

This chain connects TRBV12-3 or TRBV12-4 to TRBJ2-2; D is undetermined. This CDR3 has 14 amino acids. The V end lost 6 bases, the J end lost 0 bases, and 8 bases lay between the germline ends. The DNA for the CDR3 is TGTGCCAGCAGGAGAAGACCGAACACCGGGGAGCTGTTTTTT. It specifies CASRRRPNTGELFF.

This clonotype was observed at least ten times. CDR3: CASSRQDTEAFF. CDR3 in DNA: TGTGCCAGCTCACGACAAGACACTGAAGCTTTCTTT. The chain combines TRBV18 with TRBJ1-1; D is undetermined. The V end lost 4 bases, the J end lost 3 bases, and 6 bases lay between the germline ends. The CDR3 covers 12 residues. The germline V gene encodes CDR1 KGHSH and CDR2 LQKENI.

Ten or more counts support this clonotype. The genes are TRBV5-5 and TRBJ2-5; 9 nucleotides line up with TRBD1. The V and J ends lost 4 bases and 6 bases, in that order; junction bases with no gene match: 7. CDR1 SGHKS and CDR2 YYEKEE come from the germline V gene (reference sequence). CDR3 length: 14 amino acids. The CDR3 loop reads CASSGQGNPKTQYF. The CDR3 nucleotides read TGTGCCAGCAGCGGACAGGGGAATCCGAAGACCCAGTACTTC.

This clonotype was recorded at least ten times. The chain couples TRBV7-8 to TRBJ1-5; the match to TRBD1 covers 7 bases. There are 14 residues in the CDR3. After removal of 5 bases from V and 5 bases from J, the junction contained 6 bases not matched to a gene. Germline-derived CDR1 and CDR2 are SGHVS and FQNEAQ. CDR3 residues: CASSSRRGHQPQHF. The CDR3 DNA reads TGTGCCAGCAGCAGTCGAAGGGGGCATCAGCCCCAGCATTTT.

For the CDR3, the DNA is TGTGCCAGCAGCTTGGGAAACGAGCAGTACTTC. Translation: CASSLGNEQYF. The rearrangement uses TRBV5-4 and TRBJ2-7; D remains ambiguous. In germline, CDR1 is SGHNT, CDR2 YYREEE (reference sequence). V was pared by 0 bases and J by 5 bases, with 3 bases between. The CDR3 has 11 residues.

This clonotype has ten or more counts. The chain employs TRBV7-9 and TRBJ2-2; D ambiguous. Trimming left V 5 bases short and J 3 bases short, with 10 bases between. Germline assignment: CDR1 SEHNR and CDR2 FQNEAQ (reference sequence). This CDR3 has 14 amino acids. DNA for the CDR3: TGTGCCAGCAGCCGCGCGATGGACACCGGGGAGCTGTTTTTT. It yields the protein CASSRAMDTGELFF.

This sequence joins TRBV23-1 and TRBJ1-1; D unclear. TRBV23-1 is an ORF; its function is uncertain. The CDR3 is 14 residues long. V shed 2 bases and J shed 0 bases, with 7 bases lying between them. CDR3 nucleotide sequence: TGCGCCAGCAGTCAACTAGAATTGAACACTGAAGCTTTCTTT. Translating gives CASSQLELNTEAFF.

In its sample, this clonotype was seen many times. The CDR3 DNA sequence: TGTGCCAGCAGACAAAACGGGGTGGCTAATGAAAAACTGTTTTTT. Its protein is CASRQNGVANEKLFF. The genes are TRBV7-9 and TRBJ1-4; D gene ambiguous. The CDR3 is 15 amino acids. Looked up from germline, CDR1 is SEHNR and CDR2 is FQNEAQ (reference sequence). The V gene lost 6 bases and the J gene lost 3 bases, with 14 bases spanning the gap.

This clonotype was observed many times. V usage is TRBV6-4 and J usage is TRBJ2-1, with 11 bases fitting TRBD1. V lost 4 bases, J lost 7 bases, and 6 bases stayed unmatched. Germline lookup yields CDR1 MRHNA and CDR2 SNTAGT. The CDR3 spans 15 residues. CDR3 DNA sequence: TGTGCCAGCAGTGCGGACAGGGGGCTTGTGAATGAGCAGTTCTTC. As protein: CASSADRGLVNEQFF.

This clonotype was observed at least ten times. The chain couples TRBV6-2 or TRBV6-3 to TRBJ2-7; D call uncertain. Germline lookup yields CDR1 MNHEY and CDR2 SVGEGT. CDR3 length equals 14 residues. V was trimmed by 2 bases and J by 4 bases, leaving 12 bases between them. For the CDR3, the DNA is TGTGCCAGCAGTTACGTACCTAGGGCGTACGAGCAGTACTTC. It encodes CASSYVPRAYEQYF.

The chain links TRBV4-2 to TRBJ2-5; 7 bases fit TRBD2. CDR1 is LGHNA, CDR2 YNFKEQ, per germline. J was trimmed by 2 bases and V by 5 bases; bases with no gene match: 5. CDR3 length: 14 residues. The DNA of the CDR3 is TGTGCCAGCAGCAAAACTAGCGTACAAGAGACCCAGTACTTC. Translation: CASSKTSVQETQYF.

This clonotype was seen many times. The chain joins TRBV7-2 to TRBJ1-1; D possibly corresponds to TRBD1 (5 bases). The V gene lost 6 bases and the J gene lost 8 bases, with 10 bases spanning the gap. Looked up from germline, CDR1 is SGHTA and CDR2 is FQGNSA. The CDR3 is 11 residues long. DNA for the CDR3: TGTGCCAGCAGAATGACAGTAGAAGCTTTCTTT. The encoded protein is CASRMTVEAFF.

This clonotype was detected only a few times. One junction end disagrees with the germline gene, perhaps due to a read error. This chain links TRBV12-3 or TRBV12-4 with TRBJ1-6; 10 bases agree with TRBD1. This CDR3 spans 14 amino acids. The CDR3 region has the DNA TGTGCCAGCAGATTAGGGACAGGGGACTCACCCCTCCACTTT. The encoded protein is CASRLGTGDSPLHF.

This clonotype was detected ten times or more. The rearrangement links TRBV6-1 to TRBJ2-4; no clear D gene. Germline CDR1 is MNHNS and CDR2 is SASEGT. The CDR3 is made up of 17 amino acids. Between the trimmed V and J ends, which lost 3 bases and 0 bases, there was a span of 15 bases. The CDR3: CASSDRRRFLAKNIQYF. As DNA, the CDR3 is TGTGCCAGCAGTGATAGGAGACGGTTCCTAGCCAAAAACATTCAGTACTTC.

In nucleotides, the CDR3 is TGCGCCAGCAGCTCACTCGTAGGGACTGAAGCTTTCTTT. Residues: CASSSLVGTEAFF. The V call is TRBV5-1, the J call TRBJ1-1, with D uncertain. The CDR3 is 13 amino acids. Trimming stripped 3 bases from V and 5 bases from J, with 11 bases between. Germline CDR1 and CDR2: SGHRS and YFSETQ. The full variable domain, in which reference TRBV5-1 and TRBJ1-1 provide the parts outside the CDR3, is KAGVTQTPRYLIKTRGQQVTLSCSPISGHRSVSWYQQTPGQGLQFLFEYFSETQRNKGNFPGRFSGRQFSNSRSEMNVSTLELGDSALYLCASSSLVGTEAFFGQGTRLTVV.

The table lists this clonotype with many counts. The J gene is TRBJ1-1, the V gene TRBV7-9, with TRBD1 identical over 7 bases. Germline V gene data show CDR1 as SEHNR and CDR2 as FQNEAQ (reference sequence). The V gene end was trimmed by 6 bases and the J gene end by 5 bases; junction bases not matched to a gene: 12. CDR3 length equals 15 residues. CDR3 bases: TGTGCCAGCAGGGGAGACAGGGCGCGTTTAACTGAAGCTTTCTTT. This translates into CASRGDRARLTEAFF.